This T cell receptor (beta chain) originates from a study of blood T cell repertoires in COVID-19. Study at large: Collection of acute and convalescent COVID-19 samples took place in the United States, Italy and Spain.

All enrollees were about 18 to 100 years old and from fewer than 25 US areas. Trimming removed 4 bases from V and 3 bases from J; junction bases left unmatched: 6. The CDR3 runs to 14 residues. Germline loops: CDR1 SQVTM, CDR2 ANQGSEA. The authors' processing: Amplified reference gene primers provided the basis for estimating nucleated cell counts. The table came from immunoSEQ multiplex PCR; TCRdb's copy has only in-frame clones and leaves some out. V, J and clone size are taken as reported in that table, and D and trimming were inferred from the DNA itself. The data contain roughly 310,000 clones, around 89% of them singletons.

The sequenced sample was PBMCs or T cells enriched from blood (not recorded which). This sequence joins TRBV29-1 and TRBJ2-1; TRBD2 matches at 7 bases. The clonotype was recovered from a woman in her thirties or forties who had recovered from COVID-19. The CDR3 here is CSVAGLFDYNEQFF. CDR3 bases: TGCAGCGTTGCGGGACTATTTGACTACAATGAGCAGTTCTTC.